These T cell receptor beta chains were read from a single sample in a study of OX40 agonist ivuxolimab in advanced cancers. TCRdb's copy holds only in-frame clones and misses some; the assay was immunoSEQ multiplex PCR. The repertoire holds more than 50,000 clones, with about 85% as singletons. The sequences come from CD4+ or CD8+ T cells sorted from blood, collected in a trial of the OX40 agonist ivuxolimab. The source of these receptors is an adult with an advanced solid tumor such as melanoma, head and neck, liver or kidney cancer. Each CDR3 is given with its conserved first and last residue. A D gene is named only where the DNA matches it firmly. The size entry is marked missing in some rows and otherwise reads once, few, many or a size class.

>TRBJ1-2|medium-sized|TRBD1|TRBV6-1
TGTGCCAGCAGTGCTGACAGGGGGATAACTAACTATGGCTACACCTTC
CASSADRGITNYGYTF
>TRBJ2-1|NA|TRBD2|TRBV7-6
TGTGCCAGCAGCTTCGCGGGGGGGCGGAATGAGCAGTTCTTC
CASSFAGGRNEQFF
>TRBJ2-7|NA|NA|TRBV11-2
TGTGCCAGCAGCTTAGAGCTCGAGCAGTACTTC
CASSLELEQYF
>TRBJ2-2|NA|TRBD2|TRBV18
TGTGCCAGCTCACCACATCGGGAGGGCATGACCGGGGAGCTGTTTTTT
CASSPHREGMTGELFF
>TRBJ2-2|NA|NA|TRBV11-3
TGTGCCAGCAGCGTCGTTGCGGCCGGGGAGCTGTTTTTT
CASSVVAAGELFF
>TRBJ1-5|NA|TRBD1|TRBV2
TGTGCCAGCAGACAGGACATGGGACAGAATCAGCCCCAGCATTTT
CASRQDMGQNQPQHF
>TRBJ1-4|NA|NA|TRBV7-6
TGTGCCAGCAGCCCCCGAACAGGGATGACTAATGAAAAACTGTTTTTT
CASSPRTGMTNEKLFF
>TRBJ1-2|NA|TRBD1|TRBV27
TGTGCCAGCAGCAAGACAGGGAACTATGGCTACACCTTC
CASSKTGNYGYTF
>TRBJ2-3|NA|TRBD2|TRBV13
TGTGCCAGCAGCGCAAGGACTAGCGGGAGGGGGCGCACAGATACGCAGTATTTT
CASSARTSGRGRTDTQYF
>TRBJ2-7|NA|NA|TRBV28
TGTGCCAGCAGTTTGATGCAGGGGAAATACGAGCAGTACTTC
CASSLMQGKYEQYF
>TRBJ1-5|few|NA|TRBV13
TGTGCCAGCAGCTCAAACAGGGGCAATCAGCCCCAGCATTTT
CASSSNRGNQPQHF
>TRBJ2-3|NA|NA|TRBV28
TGTGCCAGCAGTAACGCCGGCCGCGGAGATACGCAGTATTTT
CASSNAGRGDTQYF
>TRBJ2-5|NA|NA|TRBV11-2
TGTGCCAGCAGCCAGCGGAAAGGCAGGGGGAGGGAGACCCAGTACTTC
CASSQRKGRGRETQYF
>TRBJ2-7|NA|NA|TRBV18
TGTGCCAGCTCACAGGGAATGGAGCAGTACTTC
CASSQGMEQYF
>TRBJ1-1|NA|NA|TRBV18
TGTGCCAGCTCGCCCGGACAAGCGAACACTGAAGCTTTCTTT
CASSPGQANTEAFF
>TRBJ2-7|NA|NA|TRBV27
TGTGCCAGCAGTTTATACGCCAACTACGAGCAGTACTTC
CASSLYANYEQYF
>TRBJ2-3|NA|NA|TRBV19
TGTGCCAGTACCCTGCGGAGAGGGGGGGCAGATACGCAGTATTTT
CASTLRRGGADTQYF
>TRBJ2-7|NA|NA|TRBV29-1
TGCAGCGCCCGGATCTCCTACGAGCAGTACTTC
CSARISYEQYF
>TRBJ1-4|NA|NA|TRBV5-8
TGTGCCACTCACCGGGCAGGGACCTTTGACTCCCCTTTT
CATHRAGTFDSPF
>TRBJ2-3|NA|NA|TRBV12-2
TGTGCAAGTCGCTTAGCGCGACACGCTAGCGGGGGCCCTTGCACATATACGCAGTATTTT
CASRLARHASGGPCTYTQYF
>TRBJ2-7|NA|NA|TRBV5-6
TGTGCCAGCAGCTTGGGACAGAGCTACGAGCAGTACTTC
CASSLGQSYEQYF